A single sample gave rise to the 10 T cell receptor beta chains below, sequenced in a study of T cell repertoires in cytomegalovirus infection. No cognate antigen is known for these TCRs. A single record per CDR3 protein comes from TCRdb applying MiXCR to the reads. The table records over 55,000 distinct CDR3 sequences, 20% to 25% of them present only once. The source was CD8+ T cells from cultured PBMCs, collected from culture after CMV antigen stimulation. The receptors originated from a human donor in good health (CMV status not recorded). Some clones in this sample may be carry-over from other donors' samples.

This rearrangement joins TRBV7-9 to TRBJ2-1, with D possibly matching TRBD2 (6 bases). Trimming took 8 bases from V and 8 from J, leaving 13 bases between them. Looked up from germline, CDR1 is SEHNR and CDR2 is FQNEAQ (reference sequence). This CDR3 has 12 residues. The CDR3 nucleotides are TGTGCCAGCGGAACTAGCTTCGATGAGCAGTTCTTC. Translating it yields CASGTSFDEQFF.

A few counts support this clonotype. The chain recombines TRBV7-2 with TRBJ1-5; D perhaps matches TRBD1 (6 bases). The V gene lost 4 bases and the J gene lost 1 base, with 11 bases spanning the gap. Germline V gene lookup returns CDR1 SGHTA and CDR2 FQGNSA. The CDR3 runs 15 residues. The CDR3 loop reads CASSWDDRSNQPQHF. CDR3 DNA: TGTGCCAGCAGCTGGGATGACAGGAGCAATCAGCCCCAGCATTTT.

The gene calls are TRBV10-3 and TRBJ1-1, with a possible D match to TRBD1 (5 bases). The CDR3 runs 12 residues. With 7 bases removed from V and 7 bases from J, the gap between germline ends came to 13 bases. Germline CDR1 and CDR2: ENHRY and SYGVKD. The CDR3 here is CAIKEGQVEAFF. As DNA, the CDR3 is TGTGCCATCAAGGAGGGGCAGGTTGAAGCTTTCTTT.

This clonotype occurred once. The CDR3 reads CASSLRTGVATEAFF. CDR3 DNA sequence: TGTGCCAGCAGCCTCCGGACAGGGGTGGCCACTGAAGCTTTCTTT. This chain uses TRBV7-2 with TRBJ1-1, with 9 bases matching TRBD1. The V gene end was trimmed by 5 bases and the J gene end by 4 bases; junction bases not matched to a gene: 8. Germline assignment: CDR1 SGHTA and CDR2 FQGNSA. The CDR3 covers 15 residues.

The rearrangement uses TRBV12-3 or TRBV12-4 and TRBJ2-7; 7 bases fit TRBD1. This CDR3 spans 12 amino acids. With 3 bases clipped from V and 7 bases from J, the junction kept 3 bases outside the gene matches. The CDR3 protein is CASSFLQGEQYF. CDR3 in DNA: TGTGCCAGCAGTTTCCTACAGGGGGAGCAGTACTTC.

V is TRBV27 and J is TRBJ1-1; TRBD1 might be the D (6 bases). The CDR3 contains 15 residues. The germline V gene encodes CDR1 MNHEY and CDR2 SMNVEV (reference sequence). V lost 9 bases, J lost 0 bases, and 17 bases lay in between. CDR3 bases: TGTGCCAGTACGCTCGGTCGGGGGCTGAACACTGAAGCTTTCTTT. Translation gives CASTLGRGLNTEAFF.

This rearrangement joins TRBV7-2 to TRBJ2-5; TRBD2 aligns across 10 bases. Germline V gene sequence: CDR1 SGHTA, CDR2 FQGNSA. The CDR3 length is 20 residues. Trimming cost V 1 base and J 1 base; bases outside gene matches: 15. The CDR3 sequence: CASSLVASGGAAYIQETQYF. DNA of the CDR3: TGTGCCAGCAGCTTAGTCGCTAGCGGGGGAGCCGCATACATCCAAGAGACCCAGTACTTC. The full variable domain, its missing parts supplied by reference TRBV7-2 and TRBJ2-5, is GAGVSQSPSNKVTEKGKDVELRCDPISGHTALYWYRQSLGQGLEFLIYFQGNSAPDKSGLPSDRFSAERTGGSVSTLTIQRTQQEDSAVYLCASSLVASGGAAYIQETQYFGPGTRLLVL.

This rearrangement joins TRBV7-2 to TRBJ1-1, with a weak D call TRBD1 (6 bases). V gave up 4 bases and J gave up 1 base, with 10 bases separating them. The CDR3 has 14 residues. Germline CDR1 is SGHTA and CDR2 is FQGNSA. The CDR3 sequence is CASSSRTANTEAFF. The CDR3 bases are TGTGCCAGCAGCTCCCGGACAGCGAACACTGAAGCTTTCTTT.

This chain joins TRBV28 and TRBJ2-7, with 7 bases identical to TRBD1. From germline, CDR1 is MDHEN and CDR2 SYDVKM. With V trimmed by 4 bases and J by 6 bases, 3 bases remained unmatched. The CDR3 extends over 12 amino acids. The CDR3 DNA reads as TGTGCCAGCAGTTACAGGGGAGCCGAGCAGTACTTC. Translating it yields CASSYRGAEQYF.

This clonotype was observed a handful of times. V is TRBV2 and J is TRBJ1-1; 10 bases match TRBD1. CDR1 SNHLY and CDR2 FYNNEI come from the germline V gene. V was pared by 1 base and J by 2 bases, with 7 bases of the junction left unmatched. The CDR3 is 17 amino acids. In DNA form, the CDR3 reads TGTGCCAGCAGTGAAGATCGCATGACAGGGGGCAACACTGAAGCTTTCTTT. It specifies CASSEDRMTGGNTEAFF.